This is a list of T cell receptor beta chains from one sample in a study of blood T cell repertoires in COVID-19. Generated by immunoSEQ multiplex PCR, the TCRdb table keeps only in-frame clones and is missing some. The repertoire holds 320,000 or so clones, around nine tenths seen once, with around 5% in the top ten. The sequencing input was PBMCs or T cells enriched from blood (not recorded which). The receptors were sampled from a man aged 25 to 45 who had recovered from COVID-19. The CDR3 runs from the conserved cysteine through the conserved F or W. A D gene is named only where the DNA matches it firmly. The listing skips clone size in some rows; elsewhere it reads once, few, many or a size class.

-,TRBV7-9,TRBJ1-2,-,TGTGCCAGCACCCCCCAGGGCGCAGATGGCTACACCTTC,CASTPQGADGYTF
-,TRBV6-5,TRBJ1-6,TRBD1,TGTGCCAGCAGTTGGGACAGGGGGATGAGATCACCCCTCCACTTT,CASSWDRGMRSPLHF
-,TRBV23-1,TRBJ1-1,-,TGCGCCAGCAGTCAATGGGGGGGGAGCGGAGCTTTCTTT,CASSQWGGSGAFF
-,TRBV5-1,TRBJ2-5,-,TGCGCCAGCAGCTTGCTTCCGGGGTCGGGAGAGACCCAGTACTTC,CASSLLPGSGETQYF
-,TRBV7-8,TRBJ1-5,-,TGTGCCAGCAGCTTAGAGACAGGAGATCAGCCCCAGCATTTT,CASSLETGDQPQHF
-,TRBV24-1,TRBJ1-2,-,TGTGCCACCAGTGATCTAGACTATGGCTACACCTTC,CATSDLDYGYTF
-,TRBV7-8,TRBJ2-7,TRBD1,TGTGCCAGCAGCTCTAGCCCCCGGGACAGGGGTGTCTACGAGCAGTACTTC,CASSSSPRDRGVYEQYF
-,TRBV9,TRBJ2-3,TRBD2,TGTGCCAGCAGCGTACCTAAAGTCCCTAGCGGGGGGGCCGCAGATACGCAGTATTTT,CASSVPKVPSGGAADTQYF
few,TRBV6-4,TRBJ2-2,-,TGTGCCAGCAGTGACTCGAAGGGGGCCGGGGAGCTGTTTTTT,CASSDSKGAGELFF
-,TRBV7-9,TRBJ1-4,-,TGTGCCAGCAGCTTAGGGGGAGGGGAGGCTGAAAAACTGTTTTTT,CASSLGGGEAEKLFF
once,TRBV3-1/TRBV3-2,TRBJ2-7,-,TGTGCCAGCAGCCAAGTTTCAGGGCCCTACTACGAGCAGTACTTC,CASSQVSGPYYEQYF
-,TRBV11-3,TRBJ2-1,TRBD2,TGTGCCAGCAGCGATCACTCGCGGGGGGGCGATTACAATGAGCAGTTCTTC,CASSDHSRGGDYNEQFF
once,TRBV7-9,TRBJ1-2,TRBD1,TGTGCCAGCAACGGACAGGGAGAGTATGGCTACACCTTC,CASNGQGEYGYTF
-,TRBV28,TRBJ2-7,TRBD1,TGTGCCAGCAGTGGGACAGGCCTTAGCTCCTACGAGCAGTACTTC,CASSGTGLSSYEQYF
few,TRBV6-5,TRBJ1-2,TRBD1,TGTGCCAGCAGTTCCGCGACAGGGGAACGTTCCTACACCTTC,CASSSATGERSYTF
-,TRBV18,TRBJ1-3,TRBD1,TGTGCCAGCTCACCAGGGACAGGGGTCTCTGGAAACACCATATATTTT,CASSPGTGVSGNTIYF
once,TRBV18,TRBJ2-3,-,TGTGCCAGCTCACCACCTTTAGCTTCAGTCGATACGCAGTATTTT,CASSPPLASVDTQYF
-,TRBV5-6,TRBJ2-5,-,TGTGCCAGCAGCCCGGGACTTACAGAGACCCAGTACTTC,CASSPGLTETQYF
-,TRBV28,TRBJ2-7,-,TGTGCCAGCAGTTCCCCGGGACAATTCTACGAGCAGTACTTC,CASSSPGQFYEQYF
-,TRBV3-1/TRBV3-2,TRBJ1-1,TRBD1,TGTGCCAGCAGCCAAGGGACAGGGGTCACTGAAGCTTTCTTT,CASSQGTGVTEAFF
-,TRBV7-2,TRBJ1-2,TRBD1,TGTGCCAGCAGCTTAGCTGGACAGGGGGAATATGGCTACACCTTC,CASSLAGQGEYGYTF
-,TRBV7-9,TRBJ2-1,-,TGTGCCAGCAGCTTACCCCTCGGCGGCCCTTATTACAATGAGCAGTTCTTC,CASSLPLGGPYYNEQFF
-,TRBV27,TRBJ1-6,TRBD1,TGTGCCAGCAGTACACTCACGACAGGGTTAGGCTCACCCCTCCACTTT,CASSTLTTGLGSPLHF
-,TRBV12-3/TRBV12-4,TRBJ2-1,-,TGTGCCAGCAGTTCTGAAGCTAATGAGCAGTTCTTC,CASSSEANEQFF
-,TRBV11-2,TRBJ2-3,TRBD2,TGTGCCAGCAGCATCCCTAGCGGGGGTACGCAGTATTTT,CASSIPSGGTQYF
-,TRBV5-1,TRBJ1-6,TRBD1,TGCGCCAGCAGCTTGTCGGGACAGAATAATTCACCCCTCCACTTT,CASSLSGQNNSPLHF
-,TRBV19,TRBJ2-3,TRBD2,TGTGCCAGTAGTAGAGACGGCGGGGGGGCGGTTGTAGATACGCAGTATTTT,CASSRDGGGAVVDTQYF
-,TRBV19,TRBJ2-4,TRBD2,TGTGCCAGTAGTTTATTAGCGGGGGATGCCTTAGCCAAAAACATTCAGTACTTC,CASSLLAGDALAKNIQYF
-,TRBV2,TRBJ2-7,TRBD2,TGTGCCAGCAGTGAACTTAGCGGGGGATCCTACGAGCAGTACTTC,CASSELSGGSYEQYF
-,TRBV11-2,TRBJ2-6,-,TGTGCCAGCAGCCAGATAGACAGGTCTGGGGCCAACGTCCTGACTTTC,CASSQIDRSGANVLTF
-,TRBV10-3,TRBJ1-6,TRBD1,TGTGCCATCAGGGACAGGGAGGCGATCGGAAATTCACCCCTCCACTTT,CAIRDREAIGNSPLHF
-,TRBV2,TRBJ2-5,-,TGTGCCAGCAGTGAAGTGATTACAGGGAAAGAGACCCAGTACTTC,CASSEVITGKETQYF
-,TRBV10-3,TRBJ1-1,-,TGTGCCATCAGGACGGACAGCAAGAACACTGAAGCTTTCTTT,CAIRTDSKNTEAFF
-,TRBV14,TRBJ2-7,TRBD1,TGTGCCAGCAGCCAAGAGGGGACAGTTGAGCAGTACTTC,CASSQEGTVEQYF
-,TRBV19,TRBJ1-4,-,TGTGCCAGTAGGCGAACAGGGACGGCTAATGAAAAACTGTTTTTT,CASRRTGTANEKLFF
once,TRBV19,TRBJ2-5,TRBD1,TGTGCCAGTAGCCGACAGGGCGAAGAGACCCAGTACTTC,CASSRQGEETQYF
-,TRBV6-5,TRBJ2-4,TRBD2,TGTGCCAGCAGTTCCACGACTAGCCTGGGCAAAAACATTCAGTACTTC,CASSSTTSLGKNIQYF
-,TRBV7-9,TRBJ2-7,TRBD2,TGTGCCAGCAGCCCATCGGGGGGGCCCTACGAGCAGTACTTC,CASSPSGGPYEQYF
few,TRBV3-1/TRBV3-2,TRBJ2-5,TRBD1,TGTGCCAGCAGCCAAGACCTGGACAGGGTTGAGACCCAGTACTTC,CASSQDLDRVETQYF
-,TRBV7-9,TRBJ2-1,-,TGTGCCAGCAGTCGACCCGGCTCGGGCAATGAGCAGTTCTTC,CASSRPGSGNEQFF
-,TRBV18,TRBJ1-1,-,TGTGCCAGCTCACAGGGACTGACTATAATGAACACTGAAGCTTTCTTT,CASSQGLTIMNTEAFF
-,TRBV10-3,TRBJ2-2,TRBD2,TGTGCCATCTGGAGCGGGGGGGCTGAGGCGAACACCGGGGAGCTGTTTTTT,CAIWSGGAEANTGELFF
-,TRBV15,TRBJ1-2,-,TGTGCCACCAGCAGAGATAACTACCGAGAGGGCTACACCTTC,CATSRDNYREGYTF
-,TRBV5-1,TRBJ2-1,-,TGCGCCAGCAGCTTGGGGTTGGAGGACAATGAGCAGTTCTTC,CASSLGLEDNEQFF
-,TRBV7-3,TRBJ1-2,TRBD1,TGTGCCAGCAGCCCTTGGGACAGGGGGCAAGCTAACTATGGCTACACCTTC,CASSPWDRGQANYGYTF
-,TRBV11-2,TRBJ1-2,-,TGTGCCAGCAGCACAGGCCGGGGGGCGAGGGGCTACACCTTC,CASSTGRGARGYTF
-,TRBV9,TRBJ2-5,-,TGTGCCAGCAGCTTCCGGGATCGGGTCGGGGGAGAGACCCAGTACTTC,CASSFRDRVGGETQYF
-,TRBV28,TRBJ1-4,-,TGTGCCAGCAGTGTCCGGGGGGGGCAAGGTGAAAAACTGTTTTTT,CASSVRGGQGEKLFF
-,TRBV5-4,TRBJ1-2,-,TGTGCCAGCAGCTTGGAGGCGGGGTTAATCTATGGCTACACCTTC,CASSLEAGLIYGYTF
-,TRBV5-1,TRBJ1-4,-,TGCGCCAGCAGCACAGGCTCCTATAATGAAAAACTGTTTTTT,CASSTGSYNEKLFF
-,TRBV5-6,TRBJ2-7,TRBD1,TGTGCCAGCAGCGTGATATTCGGGACAGTATCCTACGAGCAGTACTTC,CASSVIFGTVSYEQYF
-,TRBV19,TRBJ1-5,TRBD1,TGTGCCAGTAGTGCCAGGGGGCTCTTTCAGCCCCAGCATTTT,CASSARGLFQPQHF
-,TRBV27,TRBJ2-1,TRBD1,TGTGCCAGCAGCTACAGGGGGAGGTACAATGAGCAGTTCTTC,CASSYRGRYNEQFF
-,TRBV4-1,TRBJ2-7,-,TGCGCCAGCAGCCACGTAGGATCCGGACGGGGCTCCTACGAGCAGTACTTC,CASSHVGSGRGSYEQYF
-,TRBV11-2,TRBJ2-5,TRBD2,TGTGCCAGCAGCTTACTGCGGGGGGACCAAGAGACCCAGTACTTC,CASSLLRGDQETQYF
-,TRBV6-6,TRBJ2-7,TRBD1,TGTGCCAGCAGTCGTACAGGGGAAGCCTACGAGCAGTACTTC,CASSRTGEAYEQYF
-,TRBV5-1,TRBJ2-3,TRBD1,TGCGCCAGCAGTGTAACAGGGGGCATAGATACGCAGTATTTT,CASSVTGGIDTQYF
once,TRBV1,TRBJ2-1,-,TGCACCAGCACCCCTTTAGCGTTTAATGAGCAGTTCTTC,CTSTPLAFNEQFF
-,TRBV3-1/TRBV3-2,TRBJ2-7,TRBD2,TGTGCCAGCAGCCTACTAGCGGGGGGTGGCGACGAGCAGTACTTC,CASSLLAGGGDEQYF